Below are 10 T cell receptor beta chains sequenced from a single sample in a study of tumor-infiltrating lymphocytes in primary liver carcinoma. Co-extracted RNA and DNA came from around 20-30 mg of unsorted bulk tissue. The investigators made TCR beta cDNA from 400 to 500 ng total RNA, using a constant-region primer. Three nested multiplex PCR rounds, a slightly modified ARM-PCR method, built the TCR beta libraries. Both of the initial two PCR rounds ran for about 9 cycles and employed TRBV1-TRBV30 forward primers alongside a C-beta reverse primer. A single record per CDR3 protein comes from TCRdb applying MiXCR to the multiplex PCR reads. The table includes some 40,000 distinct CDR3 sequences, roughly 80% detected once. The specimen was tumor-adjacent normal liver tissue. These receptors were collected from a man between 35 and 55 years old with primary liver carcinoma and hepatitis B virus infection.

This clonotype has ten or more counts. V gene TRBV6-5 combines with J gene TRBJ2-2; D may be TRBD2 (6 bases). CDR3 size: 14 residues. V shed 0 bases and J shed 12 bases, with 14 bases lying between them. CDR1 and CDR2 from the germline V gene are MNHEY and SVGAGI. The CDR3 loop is CASSYSRKREKLFF. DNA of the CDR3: TGTGCCAGCAGTTACTCGAGGAAACGGGAGAAGCTGTTTTTT.

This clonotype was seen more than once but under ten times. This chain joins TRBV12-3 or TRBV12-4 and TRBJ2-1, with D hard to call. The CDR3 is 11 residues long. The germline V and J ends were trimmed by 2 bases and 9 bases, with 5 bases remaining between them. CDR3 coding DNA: TGTGCCAGCAGTTTAATGGTTGAGCAGTTCTTC. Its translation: CASSLMVEQFF.

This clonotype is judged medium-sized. The CDR3 sequence is CASSQDTAGDTEAFF. In DNA form, the CDR3 reads TGTGCCAGCAGCCAAGATACCGCCGGGGACACTGAAGCTTTCTTT. The rearrangement links TRBV4-2 to TRBJ1-1; D ambiguous. Trimming cost V 0 bases and J 3 bases, with 11 bases left between them. The CDR3 runs 15 residues. CDR1 LGHNA and CDR2 YNFKEQ come from the germline V gene.

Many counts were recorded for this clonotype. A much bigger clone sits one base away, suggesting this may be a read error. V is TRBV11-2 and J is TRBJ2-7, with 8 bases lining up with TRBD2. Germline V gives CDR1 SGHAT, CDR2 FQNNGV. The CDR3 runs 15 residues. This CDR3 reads CASSPRTSSSYEQHF. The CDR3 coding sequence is TGTGCCAGCAGCCCCCGGACTAGCTCCTCCTACGAGCAGCACTTC.

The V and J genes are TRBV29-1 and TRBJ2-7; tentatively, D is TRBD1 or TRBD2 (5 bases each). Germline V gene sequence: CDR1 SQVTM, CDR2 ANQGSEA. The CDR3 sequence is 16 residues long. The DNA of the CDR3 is TGCAGGGCCAGGACATCTGGGACCGACACTCTCTACGAGCAGTACTTC. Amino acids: CRARTSGTDTLYEQYF.

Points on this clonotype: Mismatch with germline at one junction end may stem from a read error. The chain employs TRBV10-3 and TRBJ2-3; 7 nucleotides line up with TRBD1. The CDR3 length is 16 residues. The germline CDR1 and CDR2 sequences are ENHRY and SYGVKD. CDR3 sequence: CTISAGTETNTDTQYF. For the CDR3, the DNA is TGTACCATCAGTGCCGGGACAGAAACTAACACAGATACGCAGTATTTC.

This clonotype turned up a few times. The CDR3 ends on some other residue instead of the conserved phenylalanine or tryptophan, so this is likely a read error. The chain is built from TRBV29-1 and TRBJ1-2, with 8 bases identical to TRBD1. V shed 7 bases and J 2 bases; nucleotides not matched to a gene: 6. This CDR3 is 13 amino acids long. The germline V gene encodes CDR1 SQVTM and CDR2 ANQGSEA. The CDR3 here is CSAVTGANYGYTS. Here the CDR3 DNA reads TGCAGCGCTGTGACAGGGGCCAACTATGGCTACACCTCC.

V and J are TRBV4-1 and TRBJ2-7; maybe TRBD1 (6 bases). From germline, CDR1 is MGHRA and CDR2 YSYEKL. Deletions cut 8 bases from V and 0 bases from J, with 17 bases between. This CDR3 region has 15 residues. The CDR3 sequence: CASGPPDRLSYEQYF. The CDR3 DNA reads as TGCGCCAGCGGCCCGCCAGACAGGCTCTCCTACGAGCAGTACTTC.

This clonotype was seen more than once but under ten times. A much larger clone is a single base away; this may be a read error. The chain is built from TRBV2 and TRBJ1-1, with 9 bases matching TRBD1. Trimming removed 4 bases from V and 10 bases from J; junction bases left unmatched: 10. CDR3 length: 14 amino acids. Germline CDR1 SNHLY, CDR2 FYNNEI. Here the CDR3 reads CASSVTGGSIGAFF. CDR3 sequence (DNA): TGTGCCAGCAGTGTGACAGGGGGGTCGATTGGAGCTTTCTTT. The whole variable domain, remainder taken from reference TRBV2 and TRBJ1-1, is EPEVTQTPSHQVTQMGQEVILRCVPISNHLYFYWYRQILGQKVEFLVSFYNNEISEKSEIFDDQFSVERPDGSNFTLKIRSTKLEDSAMYFCASSVTGGSIGAFFGQGTRLTVV.

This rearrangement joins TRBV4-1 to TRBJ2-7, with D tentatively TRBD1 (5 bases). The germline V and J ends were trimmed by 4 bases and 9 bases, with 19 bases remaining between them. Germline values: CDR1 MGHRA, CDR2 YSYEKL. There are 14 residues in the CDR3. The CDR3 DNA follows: TGCGCCAGCAGCCTCCTAAGGGTAGGGGATGGGCAGTACTTC. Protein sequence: CASSLLRVGDGQYF.